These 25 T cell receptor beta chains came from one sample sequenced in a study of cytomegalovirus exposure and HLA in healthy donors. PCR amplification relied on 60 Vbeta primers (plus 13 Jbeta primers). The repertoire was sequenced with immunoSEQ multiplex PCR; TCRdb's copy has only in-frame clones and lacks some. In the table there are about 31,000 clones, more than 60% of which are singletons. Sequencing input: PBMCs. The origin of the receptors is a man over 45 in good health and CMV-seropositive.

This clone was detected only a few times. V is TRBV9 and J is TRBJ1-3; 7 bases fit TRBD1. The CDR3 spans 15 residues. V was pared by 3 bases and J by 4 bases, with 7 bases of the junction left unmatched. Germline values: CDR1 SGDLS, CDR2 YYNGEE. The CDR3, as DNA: TGTGCCAGCAGCGCCGAGACAGGGCCAGGAAACACCATATATTTT. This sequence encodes CASSAETGPGNTIYF.

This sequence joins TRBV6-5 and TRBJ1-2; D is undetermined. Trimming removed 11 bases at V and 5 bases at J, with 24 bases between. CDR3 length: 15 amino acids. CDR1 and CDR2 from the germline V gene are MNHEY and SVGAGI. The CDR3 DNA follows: TGTGCCTGCCTAAACGTGGAGGCGGGCGTTTATGGCTACACCTTC. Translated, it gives CACLNVEAGVYGYTF.

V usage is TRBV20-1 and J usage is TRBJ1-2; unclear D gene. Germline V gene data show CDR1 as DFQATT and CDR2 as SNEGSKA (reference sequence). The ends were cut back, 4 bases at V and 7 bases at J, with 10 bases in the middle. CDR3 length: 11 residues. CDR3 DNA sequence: TGCAGTGCTACCGGGAATTCTGGCTACACCTTC. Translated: CSATGNSGYTF.

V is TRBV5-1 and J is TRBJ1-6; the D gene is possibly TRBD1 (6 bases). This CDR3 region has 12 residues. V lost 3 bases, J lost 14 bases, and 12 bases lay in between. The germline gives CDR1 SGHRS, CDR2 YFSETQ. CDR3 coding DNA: TGCGCCAGCAGCTGGCAGGGGTCTTCCCTCCACTTT. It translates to CASSWQGSSLHF.

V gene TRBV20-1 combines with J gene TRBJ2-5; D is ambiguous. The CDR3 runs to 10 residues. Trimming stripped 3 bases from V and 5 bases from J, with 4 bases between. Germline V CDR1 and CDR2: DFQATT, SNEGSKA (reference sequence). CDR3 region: CSASSETQYF. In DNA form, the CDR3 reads TGCAGTGCTAGTAGTGAGACCCAGTACTTC.

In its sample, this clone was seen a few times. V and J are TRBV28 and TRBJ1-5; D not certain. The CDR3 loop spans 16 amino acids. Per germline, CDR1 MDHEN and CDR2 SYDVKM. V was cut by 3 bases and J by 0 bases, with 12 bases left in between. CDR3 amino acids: CASSFAAQNSNQPQHF. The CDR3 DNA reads TGTGCCAGCAGTTTTGCAGCACAGAATAGCAATCAGCCCCAGCATTTT.

The CDR3 spells CASSPSAISNQPQHF. As DNA, the CDR3 is TGTGCCAGCAGTCCAAGTGCGATTAGCAATCAGCCCCAGCATTTT. V and J are TRBV6-6 and TRBJ1-5, with D unclear. This CDR3 comprises 15 residues. V lost 5 bases to trimming and J lost 0 bases, with 11 bases between them. Germline lookup yields CDR1 MNHNY and CDR2 SVGAGI (reference sequence).

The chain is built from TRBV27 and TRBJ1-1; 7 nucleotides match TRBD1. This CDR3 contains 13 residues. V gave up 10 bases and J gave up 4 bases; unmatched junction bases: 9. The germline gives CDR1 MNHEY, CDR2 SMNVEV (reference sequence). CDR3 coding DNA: TGTGCCATTCGGGACAGCTACACCACTGAAGCTTTCTTT. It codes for CAIRDSYTTEAFF.

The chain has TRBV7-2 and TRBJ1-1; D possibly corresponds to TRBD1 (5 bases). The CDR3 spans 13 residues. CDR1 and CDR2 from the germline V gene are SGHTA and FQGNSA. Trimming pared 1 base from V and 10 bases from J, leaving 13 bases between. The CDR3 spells CASSLERGKGAFF. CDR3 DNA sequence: TGTGCCAGCAGCTTAGAACGGGGGAAGGGAGCTTTCTTT. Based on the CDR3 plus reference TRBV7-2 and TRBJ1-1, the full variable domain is GAGVSQSPSNKVTEKGKDVELRCDPISGHTALYWYRQSLGQGLEFLIYFQGNSAPDKSGLPSDRFSAERTGGSVSTLTIQRTQQEDSAVYLCASSLERGKGAFFGQGTRLTVV.

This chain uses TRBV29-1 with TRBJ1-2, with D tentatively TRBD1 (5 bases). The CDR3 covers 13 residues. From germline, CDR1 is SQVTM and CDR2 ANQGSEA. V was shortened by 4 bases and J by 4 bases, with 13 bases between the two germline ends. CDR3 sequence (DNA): TGCAGCGTTGGGGAGGGGAGGACCTATGGCTACACCTTC. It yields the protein CSVGEGRTYGYTF.

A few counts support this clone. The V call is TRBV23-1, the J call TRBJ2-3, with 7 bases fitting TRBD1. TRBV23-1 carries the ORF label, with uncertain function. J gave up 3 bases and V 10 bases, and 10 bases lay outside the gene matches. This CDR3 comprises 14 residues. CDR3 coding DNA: TGCGCCATCCCACAGGGGAACCCAACAGATACGCAGTATTTT. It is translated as CAIPQGNPTDTQYF.

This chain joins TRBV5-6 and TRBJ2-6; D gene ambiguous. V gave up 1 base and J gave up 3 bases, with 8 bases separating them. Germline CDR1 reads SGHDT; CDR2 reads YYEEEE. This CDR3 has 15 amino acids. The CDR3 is CASSLFADGANVLTF. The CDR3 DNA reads TGTGCCAGCAGCTTGTTCGCGGATGGGGCCAACGTCCTGACTTTC.

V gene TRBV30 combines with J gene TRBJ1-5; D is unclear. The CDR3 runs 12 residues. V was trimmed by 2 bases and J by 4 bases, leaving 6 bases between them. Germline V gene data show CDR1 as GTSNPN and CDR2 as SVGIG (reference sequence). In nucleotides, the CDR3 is TGTGCCTGGAGTCAAAAAAATCAGCCCCAGCATTTT. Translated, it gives CAWSQKNQPQHF. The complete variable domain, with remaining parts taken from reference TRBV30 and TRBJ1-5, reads SQTIHQWPATLVQPVGSPLSLECTVEGTSNPNLYWYRQAAGRGLQLLFYSVGIGQISSEVPQNLSASRPQDRQFILSSKKLLLSDSGFYLCAWSQKNQPQHFGDGTRLSIL.

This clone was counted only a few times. The chain's CDR3 is CSAIDGGNLNEKLFF. DNA for the CDR3: TGCAGCGCGATCGATGGGGGGAACCTTAATGAAAAACTGTTTTTT. The chain combines TRBV29-1 with TRBJ1-4; maybe TRBD1 (5 bases). Looked up from germline, CDR1 is SQVTM and CDR2 is ANQGSEA. CDR3 length equals 15 residues. V lost 7 bases to trimming and J lost 4 bases, with 19 bases between them. The full variable domain, with the rest looked up from reference TRBV29-1 and TRBJ1-4, is SAVISQKPSRDICQRGTSLTIQCQVDSQVTMMFWYRQQPGQSLTLIATANQGSEATYESGFVIDKFPISRPNLTFSTLTVSNMSPEDSSIYLCSAIDGGNLNEKLFFGSGTQLSVL.

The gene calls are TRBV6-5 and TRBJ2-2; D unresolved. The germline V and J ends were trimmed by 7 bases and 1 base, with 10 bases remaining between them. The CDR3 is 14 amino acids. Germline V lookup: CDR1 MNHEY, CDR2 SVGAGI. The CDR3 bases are TGTGCCAGCACTAGACGCGAGAACACCGGGGAGCTGTTTTTT. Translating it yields CASTRRENTGELFF.

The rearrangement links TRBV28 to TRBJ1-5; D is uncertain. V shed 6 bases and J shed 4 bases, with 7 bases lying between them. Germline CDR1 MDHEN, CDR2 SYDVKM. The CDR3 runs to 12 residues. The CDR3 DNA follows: TGTGCCAGCAGCCGGGAGAATCAGCCCCAGCATTTT. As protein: CASSRENQPQHF.

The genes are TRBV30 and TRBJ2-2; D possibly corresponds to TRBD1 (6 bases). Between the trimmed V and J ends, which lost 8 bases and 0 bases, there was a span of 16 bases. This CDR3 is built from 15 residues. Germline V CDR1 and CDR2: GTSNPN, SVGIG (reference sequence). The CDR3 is CARRITGSNTGELFF. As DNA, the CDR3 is TGTGCCCGACGCATAACAGGGTCGAACACCGGGGAGCTGTTTTTT.

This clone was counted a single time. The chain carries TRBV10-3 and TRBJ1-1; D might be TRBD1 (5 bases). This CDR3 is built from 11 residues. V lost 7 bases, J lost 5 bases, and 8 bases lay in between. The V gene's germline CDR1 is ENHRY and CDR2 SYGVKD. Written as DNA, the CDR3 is TGTGCCATCATGAAGGGGACTGAAGCTTTCTTT. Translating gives CAIMKGTEAFF.

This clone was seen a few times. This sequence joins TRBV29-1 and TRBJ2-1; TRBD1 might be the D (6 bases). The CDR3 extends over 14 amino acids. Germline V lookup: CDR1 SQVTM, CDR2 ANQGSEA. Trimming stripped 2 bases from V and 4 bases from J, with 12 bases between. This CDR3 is CSVELGQIYNEQFF. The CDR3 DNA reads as TGCAGCGTTGAACTAGGACAGATATACAATGAGCAGTTCTTC.

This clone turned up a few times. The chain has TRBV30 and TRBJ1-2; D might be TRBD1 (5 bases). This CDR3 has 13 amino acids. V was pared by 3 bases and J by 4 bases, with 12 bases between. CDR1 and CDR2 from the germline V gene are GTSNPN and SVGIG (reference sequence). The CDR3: CAWSDSLFYGYTF. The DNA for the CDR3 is TGTGCCTGGAGCGACAGTTTATTCTATGGCTACACCTTC.

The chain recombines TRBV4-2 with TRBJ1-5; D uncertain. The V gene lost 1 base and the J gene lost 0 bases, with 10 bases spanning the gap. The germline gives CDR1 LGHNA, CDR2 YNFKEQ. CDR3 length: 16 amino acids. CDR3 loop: CASSQVHSYSNQPQHF. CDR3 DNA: TGTGCCAGCAGCCAAGTTCACAGTTATAGCAATCAGCCCCAGCATTTT.

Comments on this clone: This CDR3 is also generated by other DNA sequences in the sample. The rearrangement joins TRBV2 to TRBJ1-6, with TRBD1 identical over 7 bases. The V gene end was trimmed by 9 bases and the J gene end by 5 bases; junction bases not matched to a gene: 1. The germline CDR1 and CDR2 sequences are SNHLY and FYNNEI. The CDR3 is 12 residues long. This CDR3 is CASGTDNSPLHF. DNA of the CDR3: TGTGCCAGTGGGACAGATAATTCACCCCTCCACTTT.

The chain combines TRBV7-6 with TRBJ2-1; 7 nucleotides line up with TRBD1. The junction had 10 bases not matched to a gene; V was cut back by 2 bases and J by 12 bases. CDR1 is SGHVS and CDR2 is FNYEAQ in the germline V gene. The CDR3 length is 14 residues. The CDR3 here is CASSLSTGAGGQFF. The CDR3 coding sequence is TGTGCCAGCAGCTTATCCACAGGGGCCGGAGGGCAGTTCTTC.

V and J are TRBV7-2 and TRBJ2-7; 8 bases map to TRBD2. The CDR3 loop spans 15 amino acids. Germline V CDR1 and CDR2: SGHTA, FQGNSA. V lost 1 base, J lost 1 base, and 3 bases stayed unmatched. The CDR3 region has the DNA TGTGCCAGCAGCTTAGGCGGGGGGAGGTCCTACGAGCAGTACTTC. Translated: CASSLGGGRSYEQYF.

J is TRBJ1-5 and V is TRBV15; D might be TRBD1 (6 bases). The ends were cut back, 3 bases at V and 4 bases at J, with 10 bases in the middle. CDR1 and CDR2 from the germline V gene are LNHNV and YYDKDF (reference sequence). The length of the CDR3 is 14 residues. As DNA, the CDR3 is TGTGCCACCAGCAGGGATCAGGGGAATCAGCCCCAGCATTTT. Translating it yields CATSRDQGNQPQHF.